These 28 T cell receptor beta chains came from one sample sequenced in a study of radiotherapy plus CTLA-4 blockade in lung cancer (dated by TCRdb to 2016 to 2019). Receptors were amplified or captured by the immunoSEQ multiplex PCR assay. TCRdb took over this immuneACCESS table, retaining in-frame rearrangements with V and J assigned. Such tables are incomplete; in checked studies, under half of the missing clones stem from an unresolved V gene, and the remainder is unexplained. The sample profile shows 40,000 to 50,000 clones; about 70% of them were found once. Just over 9.5% of the sample lies in the top ten. The source material was peripheral blood, sampled from a patient treated with radiotherapy plus ipilimumab. The receptors originated from a human donor with non-small cell lung cancer who had stable disease on radiotherapy plus ipilimumab.

The J gene is TRBJ2-5, the V gene TRBV5-6; 8 positions match TRBD1. CDR1 and CDR2 (germline): SGHDT, YYEEEE. J was trimmed by 5 bases and V by 4 bases; bases with no gene match: 10. The CDR3 runs 15 residues. CDR3 nucleotide sequence: TGTGCCAGCAGCCCCGGGACAGGTCTCGGGGAGACCCAGTACTTC. Protein product: CASSPGTGLGETQYF.

The rearrangement uses TRBV7-9 and TRBJ2-7, with D perhaps matching TRBD2 (6 bases). This CDR3 contains 14 residues. Trimming took 5 bases from V and 9 from J, leaving 20 bases between them. Germline CDR1 and CDR2: SEHNR and FQNEAQ (reference sequence). CDR3 amino acids: CASSLAGTAKGQYF. DNA for the CDR3: TGTGCCAGCAGCCTCGCCGGGACTGCGAAGGGGCAGTACTTC.

The chain has TRBV5-4 and TRBJ2-5; TRBD2 aligns across 9 bases. J was trimmed by 5 bases and V by 2 bases; bases with no gene match: 7. Per germline, CDR1 SGHNT and CDR2 YYREEE (reference sequence). The CDR3 totals 15 residues. CDR3 protein: CASSFWRGGSETQYF. The CDR3 DNA reads TGTGCCAGCAGCTTCTGGCGGGGGGGCAGTGAGACCCAGTACTTC. Complete variable domain (other parts from reference TRBV5-4 and TRBJ2-5): ETGVTQSPTHLIKTRGQQVTLRCSSQSGHNTVSWYQQALGQGPQFIFQYYREEENGRGNFPPRFSGLQFPNYSSELNVNALELDDSALYLCASSFWRGGSETQYFGPGTRLLVL.

The genes are TRBV28 and TRBJ1-6; a weak D match, TRBD1 (5 bases). CDR3 length: 15 residues. V lost 4 bases, J lost 7 bases, and 14 bases lay in between. Germline V gives CDR1 MDHEN, CDR2 SYDVKM. As DNA, the CDR3 is TGTGCCAGCAGTTCCTTTGGGGCAGGGAATTCACCCCTCCACTTT. Amino acids: CASSSFGAGNSPLHF.

The chain combines TRBV5-8 with TRBJ1-1; unclear D gene. Trimming took off 1 base at V and 1 base at J, with 8 bases between the two ends. The CDR3 is made up of 14 amino acids. The germline CDR1 and CDR2 sequences are SGHTS and YDEGEE. The CDR3 is CASSLLPGNTEAFF. For the CDR3, the DNA is TGTGCCAGCAGCTTGTTGCCAGGGAACACTGAAGCTTTCTTT.

This chain connects TRBV4-1 to TRBJ1-1, with 9 bases matching TRBD1. Trimming at V came to 0 bases and at J to 14 bases, leaving 7 bases not matched to a gene. There are 13 residues in the CDR3. The germline gives CDR1 MGHRA, CDR2 YSYEKL. The CDR3 nucleotides are TGCGCCAGCAGCCAAGAAGAAGGGGGACAGGGCTTCTTT. Translated, it gives CASSQEEGGQGFF.

The V call is TRBV7-2, the J call TRBJ2-2; 10 bases line up with TRBD2. Looked up from germline, CDR1 is SGHTA and CDR2 is FQGNSA. V shed 0 bases and J 5 bases; nucleotides not matched to a gene: 9. CDR3 length equals 18 residues. The CDR3 DNA is TGTGCCAGCAGCTTAGCGTGGGGCCTAGCGGGGGATACCGGGGAGCTGTTTTTT. It yields the protein CASSLAWGLAGDTGELFF.

The rearrangement uses TRBV5-1 and TRBJ1-1, with D maybe TRBD1 (6 bases). Per the germline V gene, CDR1 is SGHRS and CDR2 is YFSETQ. V lost 3 bases and J lost 2, with 8 bases in between. This CDR3 has 13 residues. The CDR3 nucleotides are TGCGCCAGCAGCTCACAGGGAAACACTGAAGCTTTCTTT. Its protein product is CASSSQGNTEAFF. Looking up the rest from reference TRBV5-1 and TRBJ1-1 gives the full variable domain: KAGVTQTPRYLIKTRGQQVTLSCSPISGHRSVSWYQQTPGQGLQFLFEYFSETQRNKGNFPGRFSGRQFSNSRSEMNVSTLELGDSALYLCASSSQGNTEAFFGQGTRLTVV.

V is TRBV28 and J is TRBJ1-5, with 7 positions matching TRBD1. CDR1 MDHEN and CDR2 SYDVKM come from the germline V gene. The V gene end was trimmed by 4 bases and the J gene end by 6 bases; junction bases not matched to a gene: 12. The CDR3 loop spans 16 amino acids. CDR3 bases: TGTGCCAGCAGTTCCTGGGACAGTGGTGCTGGTCAGCCCCAGCATTTT. It is translated as CASSSWDSGAGQPQHF.

The CDR3 loop reads CASSVETGYSNQPQHF. CDR3 DNA sequence: TGTGCCAGCAGTGTAGAGACAGGTTATAGCAATCAGCCCCAGCATTTT. The chain uses TRBV6-1 and TRBJ1-5, with D perhaps TRBD1 (6 bases). CDR1 is MNHNS, CDR2 SASEGT, per germline. The CDR3 runs 16 residues. The V end lost 4 bases, the J end lost 0 bases, and 13 bases lay between the germline ends.

In its sample, this clone was seen a few times. This sequence joins TRBV6-1 and TRBJ1-3; 9 positions agree with TRBD1. With V trimmed by 4 bases and J by 1 base, 8 bases remained unmatched. Germline assignment: CDR1 MNHNS and CDR2 SASEGT. The CDR3 sequence is 17 residues long. CDR3 nucleotides: TGTGCCAGCAGTGGCTGGACAGGGGCCAATTCTGGAAACACCATATATTTT. It codes for CASSGWTGANSGNTIYF.

This clone has more than one count but fewer than ten. This specimen includes other DNA sequences encoding the same CDR3. The gene calls are TRBV27 and TRBJ1-3, with TRBD1 matching 8 bases. The CDR3 contains 14 residues. Per germline, CDR1 MNHEY and CDR2 SMNVEV (reference sequence). V shed 6 bases, J shed 2 bases, and the junction held 3 bases outside the gene matches. CDR3 sequence (DNA): TGTGCCAGCAGACAGACAGGGGCTGGAAACACCATATATTTT. As protein: CASRQTGAGNTIYF.

This clone is a singleton in its sample. The gene calls are TRBV28 and TRBJ1-4; 9 bases fit TRBD1. V shed 7 bases and J 13 bases; nucleotides not matched to a gene: 10. Per germline, CDR1 MDHEN and CDR2 SYDVKM. CDR3 length: 13 residues. Here the CDR3 DNA reads TGTGCCAGCAAACCAGGGGGACAGGGATCACTGTTTTTT. Amino acid sequence: CASKPGGQGSLFF.

The chain is built from TRBV5-4 and TRBJ1-2; D call uncertain. The V and J ends lost 3 bases and 6 bases respectively, with 9 bases between them. This CDR3 spans 12 amino acids. CDR1 is SGHNT, CDR2 YYREEE, per germline (reference sequence). CDR3 sequence: CASSSTRNGYTF. The CDR3 region has the DNA TGTGCCAGCAGCTCGACAAGGAATGGCTACACCTTC.

V gene TRBV5-1 combines with J gene TRBJ1-1; D not certain. This CDR3 spans 13 amino acids. The V gene lost 3 bases and the J gene lost 1 base, with 7 bases spanning the gap. Germline V gene data show CDR1 as SGHRS and CDR2 as YFSETQ. This CDR3 is CASSSTSNTEAFF. Here the CDR3 DNA reads TGCGCCAGCAGCTCAACATCGAACACTGAAGCTTTCTTT. Drawing the rest from reference TRBV5-1 and TRBJ1-1, the complete variable domain is KAGVTQTPRYLIKTRGQQVTLSCSPISGHRSVSWYQQTPGQGLQFLFEYFSETQRNKGNFPGRFSGRQFSNSRSEMNVSTLELGDSALYLCASSSTSNTEAFFGQGTRLTVV.

The chain is built from TRBV30 and TRBJ1-1, with unresolved D. The V end was cut by 2 bases, the J end by 3 bases, with 10 bases between. The CDR3 loop spans 13 amino acids. CDR1 and CDR2 (germline): GTSNPN, SVGIG (reference sequence). CDR3 nucleotide sequence: TGTGCCTGGAGTATCCGGGTTGACACTGAAGCTTTCTTT. This gives the protein CAWSIRVDTEAFF.

V usage is TRBV7-2 and J usage is TRBJ1-5, with D unresolved. Germline V gene data show CDR1 as SGHTA and CDR2 as FQGNSA. This CDR3 is 14 amino acids long. The V gene lost 5 bases and the J gene lost 7 bases, with 15 bases spanning the gap. The CDR3 loop reads CASSPIYGRQPQHF. DNA of the CDR3: TGTGCCAGCAGCCCCATATATGGCCGACAGCCCCAGCATTTT.

The chain has TRBV7-8 and TRBJ1-2; TRBD1 agrees at 9 bases. This CDR3 has 13 residues. Germline V lookup: CDR1 SGHVS, CDR2 FQNEAQ. V gave up 5 bases and J gave up 6 bases; unmatched junction bases: 4. CDR3 DNA sequence: TGTGCCAGCAGCCGCCGGGACAGGGATGGCTACACCTTC. This encodes CASSRRDRDGYTF.

The gene calls are TRBV30 and TRBJ2-4, with a weak D call TRBD1 (5 bases). The CDR3 loop spans 14 amino acids. Trimming removed 2 bases from V and 3 bases from J, with 11 bases in between. Germline CDR1 reads GTSNPN; CDR2 reads SVGIG (reference sequence). The CDR3 DNA is TGTGCCTGGAGTTCAGGGTTTGGCAAAAACATTCAGTACTTC. This codes for CAWSSGFGKNIQYF.

The J gene is TRBJ2-1, the V gene TRBV15, with 10 bases fitting TRBD1. CDR3 length: 15 residues. Per germline, CDR1 LNHNV and CDR2 YYDKDF (reference sequence). Unmatched junction bases numbered 6, after V lost 2 bases and J lost 8 bases. The CDR3 nucleotides read TGTGCCACCAGCAGATCGACAGGGGGCTGGGATGAGCAGTTCTTC. Its translation: CATSRSTGGWDEQFF.

This chain links TRBV5-4 with TRBJ2-4; D is unclear. Trimming stripped 0 bases from V and 1 base from J, with 8 bases between. The CDR3 consists of 15 residues. Germline CDR1 SGHNT, CDR2 YYREEE (reference sequence). CDR3 in amino acids: CASSLGGTAKNIQYF. Here the CDR3 DNA reads TGTGCCAGCAGCTTGGGCGGAACGGCCAAAAACATTCAGTACTTC.

With regard to this clone: Germline is not matched at one junction end, which may reflect a read error. V and J are TRBV30 and TRBJ1-2, with 9 bases that match TRBD1. The germline V gene has CDR1 GTSNPN and CDR2 SVGIG (reference sequence). There are 12 residues in the CDR3. DNA for the CDR3: TGTGCCTGGAGTGCTGGGACAGGGAGAAAGGACTTC. The encoded protein is CAWSAGTGRKDF.

CDR3 DNA sequence: TGTGCCAGCAGATCGGAACCCGGGGGGTACATTCAGTACTTC. This translates into CASRSEPGGYIQYF. The chain is built from TRBV6-6 and TRBJ2-4; TRBD2 agrees at 7 bases. Germline V lookup: CDR1 MNHNY, CDR2 SVGAGI (reference sequence). J gave up 8 bases and V 6 bases, and 10 bases lay outside the gene matches. This CDR3 contains 14 residues.

This chain connects TRBV7-3 to TRBJ2-2; TRBD1 agrees at 8 bases. Unmatched junction bases numbered 5, after V lost 8 bases and J lost 0 bases. Germline-derived CDR1 and CDR2 are SGHTA and FQGTGA. CDR3 length: 15 amino acids. The CDR3 region is CASRQGAANTGELFF. CDR3 DNA sequence: TGTGCCAGCCGCCAGGGGGCGGCGAACACCGGGGAGCTGTTTTTT.

In this sample, this clone turned up once. The V gene is TRBV11-2, the J gene TRBJ1-5; D remains unclear. The CDR3 runs to 13 residues. Between the trimmed V and J ends, which lost 0 bases and 6 bases, there was a span of 6 bases. CDR1 is SGHAT, CDR2 FQNNGV, per germline. CDR3: CASSLEEGQPQHF. CDR3 in DNA: TGTGCCAGCAGCTTAGAGGAGGGTCAGCCCCAGCATTTT.

This chain uses TRBV4-1 with TRBJ1-1; D unclear. The length of the CDR3 is 15 residues. From germline, CDR1 is MGHRA and CDR2 YSYEKL. Trimming shortened V by 4 bases and J by 3 bases, and 15 bases separated the two germline ends. The CDR3 DNA follows: TGCGCCAGCAGCCGTCGGGGAACATCGGACACTGAAGCTTTCTTT. This sequence encodes CASSRRGTSDTEAFF.

V gene TRBV10-3 combines with J gene TRBJ1-1, with 7 positions matching TRBD1. Trimming removed 10 bases from V and 5 bases from J; junction bases left unmatched: 13. CDR3 length equals 14 residues. CDR1 and CDR2 from the germline V gene are ENHRY and SYGVKD. CDR3 sequence (DNA): TGTGCCACCGGAGGGCAGGGGGTTTGGACTGAAGCTTTCTTT. Its translation is CATGGQGVWTEAFF.

The chain couples TRBV11-2 to TRBJ2-7; the match to TRBD1 covers 7 bases. Germline lookup yields CDR1 SGHAT and CDR2 FQNNGV. CDR3 length: 14 amino acids. Trimming took 5 bases from V and 0 from J; bases not matched to a gene: 4. The CDR3 DNA follows: TGTGCCAGCAGCACAGGGGTTAGCTCCTACGAGCAGTACTTC. It yields the protein CASSTGVSSYEQYF. The variable domain in full, with the rest retrieved from reference TRBV11-2 and TRBJ2-7, is EAGVAQSPRYKIIEKRQSVAFWCNPISGHATLYWYQQILGQGPKLLIQFQNNGVVDDSQLPKDRFSAERLKGVDSTLKIQPAKLEDSAVYLCASSTGVSSYEQYFGPGTRLTVT.